One and the same sample provided the 12 T cell receptor beta chains below, sequenced in a study of OX40 agonist ivuxolimab in advanced cancers. Repertoires were generated with immunoSEQ multiplex PCR, while TCRdb's copy carries only in-frame clones and drops some. The sample yields about 38,000 clones, around four fifths seen once. This specimen was CD4+ or CD8+ T cells sorted from blood, taken in a trial of the OX40 agonist ivuxolimab. These receptors originate from an adult with an advanced solid tumor such as melanoma, head and neck, liver or kidney cancer.

This clone was found once. This chain joins TRBV6-6 and TRBJ1-1, with 8 positions matching TRBD1. The CDR3 length is 14 residues. Trimming cost V 7 bases and J 4 bases; bases outside gene matches: 8. CDR1 is MNHNY, CDR2 SVGAGI, per germline (reference sequence). CDR3 nucleotide sequence: TGTGCCAGCACGGCCGGCCAGGGGGCCACTGAAGCTTTCTTT. This sequence encodes CASTAGQGATEAFF.

The chain links TRBV5-1 to TRBJ2-1; weak D call: TRBD2 (7 bases). CDR3 length: 16 residues. V dropped 1 base and J dropped 3 bases, with 14 bases sitting between them. CDR1 is SGHRS, CDR2 YFSETQ, per germline. The CDR3 DNA follows: TGCGCCAGCAGCTTGACTCGGGGGGCTCGCTACAATGAGCAGTTCTTC. Translation: CASSLTRGARYNEQFF.

The chain joins TRBV11-2 to TRBJ1-5; D might be TRBD1 (6 bases). CDR1 is SGHAT, CDR2 FQNNGV, per germline. The CDR3 has 15 amino acids. Trimming shortened V by 1 base and J by 7 bases, and 14 bases separated the two germline ends. The DNA for the CDR3 is TGTGCCAGCAGCTTAGCGTCGGGGGCAGGGCAGCCCCAGCATTTT. Translation gives CASSLASGAGQPQHF. Based on the CDR3 plus reference TRBV11-2 and TRBJ1-5, the full variable domain is EAGVAQSPRYKIIEKRQSVAFWCNPISGHATLYWYQQILGQGPKLLIQFQNNGVVDDSQLPKDRFSAERLKGVDSTLKIQPAKLEDSAVYLCASSLASGAGQPQHFGDGTRLSIL.

The CDR3 DNA follows: TGTGCCAGTAGTACCCCGGGACACGTCAACACCGGGGAGCTGTTTTTT. Encoded protein: CASSTPGHVNTGELFF. The chain has TRBV19 and TRBJ2-2; tentatively, D is TRBD1 (6 bases). The germline V gene encodes CDR1 LNHDA and CDR2 SQIVND (reference sequence). Trimming pared 4 bases from V and 2 bases from J, leaving 14 bases between. The CDR3 has 16 amino acids.

The chain recombines TRBV23-1 with TRBJ2-1; 10 nucleotides match TRBD1. TRBV23-1 belongs to the ORF category, with a function that is uncertain. This CDR3 has 17 residues. The trim removed 2 bases at V and 6 bases at J, leaving 10 bases unmatched. The CDR3 coding sequence is TGCGCCAGCAGTCAAATGCTTAGGGACAGGGGATCCAATGAGCAGTTCTTC. This codes for CASSQMLRDRGSNEQFF.

The chain combines TRBV2 with TRBJ2-5; no firm D call. The V and J ends lost 4 bases and 6 bases respectively, with 12 bases between them. Germline CDR1 is SNHLY and CDR2 is FYNNEI. CDR3 length: 13 amino acids. CDR3: CASSVGDMKTQYF. Here the CDR3 DNA reads TGTGCCAGCAGTGTGGGTGATATGAAGACCCAGTACTTC.

This rearrangement joins TRBV6-5 to TRBJ2-1, with 10 positions matching TRBD1. Germline CDR1 MNHEY, CDR2 SVGAGI. The CDR3 spans 15 residues. V trimming: 5 bases; J trimming: 4 bases; junction bases outside the gene matches: 5. CDR3 in amino acids: CASSAPGQGYNEQFF. The CDR3, as DNA: TGTGCCAGCAGTGCCCCGGGACAGGGGTACAATGAGCAGTTCTTC.

The gene calls are TRBV7-2 and TRBJ2-1; D is unclear. Trimming took off 6 bases at V and 4 bases at J, with 16 bases between the two ends. Germline V lookup: CDR1 SGHTA, CDR2 FQGNSA. The CDR3 has 15 amino acids. CDR3 residues: CASRLSWTFYNEQFF. Here the CDR3 DNA reads TGTGCCAGCAGACTAAGCTGGACCTTTTACAATGAGCAGTTCTTC.

This clone was observed at least ten times. CDR3 sequence (DNA): TGTGCCAGTTGGGACAAATCTAACTATGGCTACACCTTC. This gives the protein CASWDKSNYGYTF. The genes are TRBV7-9 and TRBJ1-2; the D gene is possibly TRBD1 (6 bases). The CDR3 sequence is 13 residues long. V lost 9 bases and J lost 0, with 11 bases in between. Germline CDR1 is SEHNR and CDR2 is FQNEAQ (reference sequence).

V is TRBV7-6 and J is TRBJ2-3; the D gene is possibly TRBD2 (6 bases). V lost 5 bases to trimming and J lost 1 base, with 13 bases between them. CDR1 is SGHVS and CDR2 is FNYEAQ in the germline V gene. The CDR3 sequence is 15 residues long. The CDR3 nucleotides are TGTGCCAGCAGCCTATGGCCGGGGGGCACAGATACGCAGTATTTT. Translation: CASSLWPGGTDTQYF.

As to this clone: The junction and the germline gene differ at one end; a read error may be behind it. J is TRBJ1-4 and V is TRBV9; 7 bases are shared with TRBD1. CDR3 length equals 12 residues. Germline CDR1 is SGDLS and CDR2 is YYNGEE. CDR3 loop: CAGSRQGEKLFF. The CDR3 nucleotides read TGTGCCGGCAGCCGACAGGGTGAAAAACTGTTTTTT. Supplemented by reference TRBV9 and TRBJ1-4, the full variable domain reads DSGVTQTPKHLITATGQRVTLRCSPRSGDLSVYWYQQSLDQGLQFLIQYYNGEERAKGNILERFSAQQFPDLHSELNLSSLELGDSALYFCAGSRQGEKLFFGSGTQLSVL.

The gene calls are TRBV27 and TRBJ1-5, with 12 bases that match TRBD1. CDR3 size: 16 residues. V lost 3 bases to trimming and J lost 3 bases; unmatched junction nucleotides: 3. Germline CDR1 and CDR2: MNHEY and SMNVEV (reference sequence). The DNA of the CDR3 is TGTGCCAGCAGTTTTGGGGGACAGGGGGCCAATCAGCCCCAGCATTTT. This translates into CASSFGGQGANQPQHF.